The T cell receptor beta chain under discussion was sequenced for a study of CD8 T cells in Susac syndrome. A quantity of about 0.5 to 1 ug RNA underwent reverse transcription using random hexamers. MiXCR, run by TCRdb on the immunoSEQ multiplex PCR reads, gives a single entry per CDR3 protein. In the table there are some 160,000 distinct CDR3 sequences, roughly 95% of which are singletons. TEMRA cells were FACS-enriched and CD8+ and CD4+ T cells negatively isolated. This clonotype was picked up one time. The CDR3 contains 14 residues. V was clipped by 3 bases and J by 6 bases; unmatched bases: 5. Germline CDR1 and CDR2: SGDLS and YYNGEE.

Specimen: CD8+ T cells from PBMCs. This sequence originates from a human donor with multiple sclerosis. This chain connects TRBV9 to TRBJ1-2; TRBD1 matches 10 bases. CDR3 loop: CASSGAGQGNGYTF. DNA for the CDR3: TGTGCCAGCAGCGGCGCGGGACAGGGGAATGGCTACACCTTC.